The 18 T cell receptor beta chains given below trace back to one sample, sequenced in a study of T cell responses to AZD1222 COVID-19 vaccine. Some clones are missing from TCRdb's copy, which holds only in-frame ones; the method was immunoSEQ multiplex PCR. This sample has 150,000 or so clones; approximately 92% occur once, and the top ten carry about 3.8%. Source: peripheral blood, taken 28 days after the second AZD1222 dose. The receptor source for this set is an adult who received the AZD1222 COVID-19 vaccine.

The CDR3 DNA reads TGTGCCAGCAGCCAAGCACAGGGTCGACAGGCTTTCTTT. It encodes CASSQAQGRQAFF. The chain uses TRBV7-2 and TRBJ1-1; a weak D match, TRBD1 (6 bases). The germline V gene has CDR1 SGHTA and CDR2 FQGNSA. Trimming left V 5 bases short and J 11 bases short, with 18 bases between. This CDR3 comprises 13 residues.

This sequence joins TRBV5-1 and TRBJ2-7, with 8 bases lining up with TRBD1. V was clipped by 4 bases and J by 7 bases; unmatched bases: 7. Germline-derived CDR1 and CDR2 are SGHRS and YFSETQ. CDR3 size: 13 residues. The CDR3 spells CASSSDRGREQYF. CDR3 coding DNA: TGCGCCAGCAGCAGCGACAGGGGAAGGGAGCAGTACTTC. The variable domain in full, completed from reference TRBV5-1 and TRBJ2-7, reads KAGVTQTPRYLIKTRGQQVTLSCSPISGHRSVSWYQQTPGQGLQFLFEYFSETQRNKGNFPGRFSGRQFSNSRSEMNVSTLELGDSALYLCASSSDRGREQYFGPGTRLTVT.

The CDR3 bases are TGTGCCAGCAGCCAAGAAGGGAGCCCCAGGCCGTACGAGCAGTACTTC. Translation gives CASSQEGSPRPYEQYF. This chain joins TRBV3-1 (or the pseudogene TRBV3-2) and TRBJ2-7; D possibly corresponds to TRBD2 (5 bases). This CDR3 is 16 amino acids long. Germline-derived CDR1 and CDR2 are LGHDT and YNNKEL (reference sequence). With 0 bases removed from V and 4 bases from J, the gap between germline ends came to 16 bases.

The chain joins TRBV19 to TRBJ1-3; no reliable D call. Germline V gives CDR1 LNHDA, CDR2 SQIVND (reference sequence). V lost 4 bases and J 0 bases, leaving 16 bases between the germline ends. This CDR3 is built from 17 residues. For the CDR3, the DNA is TGTGCCAGTAGTACCTACAGAAATGAAATCTCTGGAAACACCATATATTTT. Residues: CASSTYRNEISGNTIYF.

The CDR3 region has the DNA TGCGCCAGCAGCCGAGGACTAGCGGGAGATGAGCAGTTCTTC. It is translated as CASSRGLAGDEQFF. This chain uses TRBV4-1 with TRBJ2-1; the match to TRBD2 covers 13 bases. CDR3 size: 14 residues. V dropped 4 bases and J dropped 8; count of bases not matched to a gene: 2. Germline V lookup: CDR1 MGHRA, CDR2 YSYEKL.

CDR3 amino acids: CASSYDRGMDGYTF. In DNA, the CDR3 is TGTGCCAGCTCATATGACAGGGGAATGGATGGCTACACCTTC. The chain carries TRBV18 and TRBJ1-2; 8 nucleotides match TRBD1. The V segment lost 5 bases and the J segment 6 bases; nucleotides outside the gene matches: 8. The CDR3 has 14 residues. Germline loops: CDR1 KGHSH, CDR2 LQKENI.

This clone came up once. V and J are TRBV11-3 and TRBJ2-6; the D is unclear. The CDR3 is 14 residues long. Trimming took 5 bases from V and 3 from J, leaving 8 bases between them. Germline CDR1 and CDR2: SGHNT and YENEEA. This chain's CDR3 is CASSKVGGANVLTF. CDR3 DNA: TGTGCCAGCAGCAAGGTCGGTGGGGCCAACGTCCTGACTTTC.

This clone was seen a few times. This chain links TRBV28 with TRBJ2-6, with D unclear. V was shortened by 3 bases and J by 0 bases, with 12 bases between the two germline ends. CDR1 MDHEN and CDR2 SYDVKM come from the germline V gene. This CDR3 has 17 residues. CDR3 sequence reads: CASSFFFGRSGANVLTF. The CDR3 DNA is TGTGCCAGCAGTTTCTTTTTTGGCCGCTCTGGGGCCAACGTCCTGACTTTC.

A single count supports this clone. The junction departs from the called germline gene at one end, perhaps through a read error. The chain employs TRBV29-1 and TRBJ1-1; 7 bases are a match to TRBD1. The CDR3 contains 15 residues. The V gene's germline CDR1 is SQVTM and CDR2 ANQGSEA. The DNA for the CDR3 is TGCAGCGTGGAAGGGACAGCGGAAGGGAACACTGAAGCTTTCTTT. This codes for CSVEGTAEGNTEAFF.

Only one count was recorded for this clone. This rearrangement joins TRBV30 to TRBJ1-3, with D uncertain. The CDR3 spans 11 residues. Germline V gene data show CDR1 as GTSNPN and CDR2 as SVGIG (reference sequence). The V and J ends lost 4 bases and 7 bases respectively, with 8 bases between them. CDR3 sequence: CAWTPGNTIYF. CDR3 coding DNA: TGTGCCTGGACCCCCGGGAACACCATATATTTT.

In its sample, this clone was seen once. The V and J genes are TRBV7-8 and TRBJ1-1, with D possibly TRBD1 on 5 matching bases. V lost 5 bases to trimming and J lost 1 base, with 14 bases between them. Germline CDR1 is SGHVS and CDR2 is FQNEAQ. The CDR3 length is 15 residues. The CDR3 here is CASSPRGGTNTEAFF. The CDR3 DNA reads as TGTGCCAGCAGCCCCCGGGGGGGAACGAACACTGAAGCTTTCTTT.

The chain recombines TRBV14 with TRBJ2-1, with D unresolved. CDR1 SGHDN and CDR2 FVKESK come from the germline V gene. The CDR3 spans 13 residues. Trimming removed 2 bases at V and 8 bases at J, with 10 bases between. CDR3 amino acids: CASSQLGIYEQFF. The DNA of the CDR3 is TGTGCCAGCAGCCAATTAGGGATCTATGAGCAGTTCTTC.

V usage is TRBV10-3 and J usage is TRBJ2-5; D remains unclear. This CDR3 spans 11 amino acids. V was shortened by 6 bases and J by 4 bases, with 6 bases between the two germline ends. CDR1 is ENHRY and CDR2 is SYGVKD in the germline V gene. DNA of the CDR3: TGTGCCATCAGCGAACGAGAGACCCAGTACTTC. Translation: CAISERETQYF.

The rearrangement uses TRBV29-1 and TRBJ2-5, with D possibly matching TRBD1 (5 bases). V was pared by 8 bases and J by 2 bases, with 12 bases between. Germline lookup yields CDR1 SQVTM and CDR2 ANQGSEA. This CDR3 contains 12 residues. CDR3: CSIIGVQETQYF. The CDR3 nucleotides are TGCAGCATCATAGGGGTACAAGAGACCCAGTACTTC.

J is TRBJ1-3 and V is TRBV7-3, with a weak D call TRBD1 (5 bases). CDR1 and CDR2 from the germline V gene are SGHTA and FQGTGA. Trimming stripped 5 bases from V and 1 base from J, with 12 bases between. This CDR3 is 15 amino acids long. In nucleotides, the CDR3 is TGTGCCAGCAGCCCAAACGGGGGGTCTGGAAACACCATATATTTT. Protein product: CASSPNGGSGNTIYF.

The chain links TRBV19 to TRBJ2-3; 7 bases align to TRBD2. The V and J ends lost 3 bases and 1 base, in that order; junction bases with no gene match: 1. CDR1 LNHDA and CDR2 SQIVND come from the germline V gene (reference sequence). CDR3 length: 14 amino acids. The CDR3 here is CASSIGLGTDTQYF. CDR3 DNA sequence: TGTGCCAGTAGTATCGGACTAGGCACAGATACGCAGTATTTT.

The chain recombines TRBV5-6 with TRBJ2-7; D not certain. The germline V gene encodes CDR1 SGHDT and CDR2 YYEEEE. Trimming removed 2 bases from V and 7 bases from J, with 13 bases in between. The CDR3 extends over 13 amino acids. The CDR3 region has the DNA TGTGCCAGCAGCTTTCTACAACTTCATGAGCAGTACTTC. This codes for CASSFLQLHEQYF.

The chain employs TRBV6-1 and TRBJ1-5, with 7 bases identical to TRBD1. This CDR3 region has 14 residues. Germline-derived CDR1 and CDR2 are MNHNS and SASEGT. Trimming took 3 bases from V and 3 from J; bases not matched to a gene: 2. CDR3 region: CASSEDRNNQPQHF. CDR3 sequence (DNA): TGTGCCAGCAGTGAGGACAGGAACAATCAGCCCCAGCATTTT.